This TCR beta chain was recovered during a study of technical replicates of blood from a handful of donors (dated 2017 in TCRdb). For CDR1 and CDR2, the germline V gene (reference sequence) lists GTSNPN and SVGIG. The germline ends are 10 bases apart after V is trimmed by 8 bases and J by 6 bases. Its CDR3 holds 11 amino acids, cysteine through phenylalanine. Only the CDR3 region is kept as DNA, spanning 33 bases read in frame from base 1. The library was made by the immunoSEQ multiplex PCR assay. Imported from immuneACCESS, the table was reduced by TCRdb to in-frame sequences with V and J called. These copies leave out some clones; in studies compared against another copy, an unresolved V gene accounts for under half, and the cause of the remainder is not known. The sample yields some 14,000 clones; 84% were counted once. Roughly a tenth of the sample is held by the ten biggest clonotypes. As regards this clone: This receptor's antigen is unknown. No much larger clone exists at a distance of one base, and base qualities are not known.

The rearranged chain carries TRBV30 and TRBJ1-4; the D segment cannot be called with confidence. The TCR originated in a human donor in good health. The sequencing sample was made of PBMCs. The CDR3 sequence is CATAGYEKLFF. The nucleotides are TGTGCCACCGCAGGTTATGAAAAACTGTTTTTT.